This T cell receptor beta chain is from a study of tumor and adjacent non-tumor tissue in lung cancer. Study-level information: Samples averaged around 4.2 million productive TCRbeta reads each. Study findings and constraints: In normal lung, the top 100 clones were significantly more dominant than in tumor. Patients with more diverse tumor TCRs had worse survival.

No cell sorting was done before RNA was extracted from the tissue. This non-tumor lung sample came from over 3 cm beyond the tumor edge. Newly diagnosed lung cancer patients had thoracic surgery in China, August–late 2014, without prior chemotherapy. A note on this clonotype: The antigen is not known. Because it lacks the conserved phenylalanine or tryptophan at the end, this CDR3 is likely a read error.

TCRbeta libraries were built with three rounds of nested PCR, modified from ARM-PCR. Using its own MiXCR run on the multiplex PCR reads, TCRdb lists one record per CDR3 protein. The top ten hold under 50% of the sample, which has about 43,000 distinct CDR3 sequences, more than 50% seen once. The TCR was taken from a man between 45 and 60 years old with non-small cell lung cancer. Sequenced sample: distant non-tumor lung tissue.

The DNA of the CDR3 is TGTGCCAGCCAGGGAGGACAAGAGACCCAGTACTCC. As protein: CASQGGQETQYS. This chain connects TRBV7-9 to TRBJ2-5; TRBD2 might be the D (6 bases). V was trimmed by 8 bases and J by 2 bases, leaving 9 bases between them. CDR3 length equals 12 residues. CDR1 and CDR2 from the germline V gene are SEHNR and FQNEAQ (reference sequence).